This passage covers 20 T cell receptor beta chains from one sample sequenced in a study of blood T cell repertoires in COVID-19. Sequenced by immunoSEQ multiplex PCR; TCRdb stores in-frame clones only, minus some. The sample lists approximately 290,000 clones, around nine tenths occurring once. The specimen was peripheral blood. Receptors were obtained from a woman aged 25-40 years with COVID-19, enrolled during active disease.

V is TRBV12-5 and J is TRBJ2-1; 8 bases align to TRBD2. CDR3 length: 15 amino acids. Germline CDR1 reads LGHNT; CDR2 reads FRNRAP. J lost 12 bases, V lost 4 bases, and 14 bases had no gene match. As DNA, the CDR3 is TGTGCTAGTGGTTCGGCCGAGCGGGGGAGAAACGGGCAGTTCTTC. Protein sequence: CASGSAERGRNGQFF. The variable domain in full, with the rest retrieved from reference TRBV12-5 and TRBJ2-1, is DARVTQTPRHKVTEMGQEVTMRCQPILGHNTVFWYRQTMMQGLELLAYFRNRAPLDDSGMPKDRFSAEMPDATLATLKIQPSEPRDSAVYFCASGSAERGRNGQFFGPGTRLTVL.

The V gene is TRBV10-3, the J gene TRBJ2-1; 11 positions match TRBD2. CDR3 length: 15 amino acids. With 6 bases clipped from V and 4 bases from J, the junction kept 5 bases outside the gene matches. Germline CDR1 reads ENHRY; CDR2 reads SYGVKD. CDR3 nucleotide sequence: TGTGCCATCAGGAATAGCGGGGGGGAATACAATGAGCAGTTCTTC. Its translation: CAIRNSGGEYNEQFF.

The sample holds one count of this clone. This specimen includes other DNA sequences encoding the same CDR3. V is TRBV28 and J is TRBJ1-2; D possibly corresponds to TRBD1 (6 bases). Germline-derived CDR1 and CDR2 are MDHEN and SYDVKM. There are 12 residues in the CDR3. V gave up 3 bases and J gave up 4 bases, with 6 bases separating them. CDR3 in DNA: TGTGCCAGCAGTTTGACAGGCTATGGCTACACCTTC. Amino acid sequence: CASSLTGYGYTF.

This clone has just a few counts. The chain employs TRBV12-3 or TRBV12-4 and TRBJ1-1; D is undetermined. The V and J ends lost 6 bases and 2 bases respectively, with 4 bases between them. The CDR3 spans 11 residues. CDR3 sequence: CASSSNTEAFF. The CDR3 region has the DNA TGTGCCAGCAGCTCTAACACTGAAGCTTTCTTT.

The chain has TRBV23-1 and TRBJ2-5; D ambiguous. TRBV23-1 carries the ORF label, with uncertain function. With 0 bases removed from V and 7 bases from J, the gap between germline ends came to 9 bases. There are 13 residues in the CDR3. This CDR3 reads CASSQSNPVTQYF. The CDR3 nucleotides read TGCGCCAGCAGTCAATCGAATCCGGTGACCCAGTACTTC.

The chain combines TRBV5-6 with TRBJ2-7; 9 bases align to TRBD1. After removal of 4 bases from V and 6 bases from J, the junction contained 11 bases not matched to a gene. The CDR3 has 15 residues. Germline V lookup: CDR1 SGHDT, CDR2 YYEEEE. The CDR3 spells CASSPKQGAFFEQYF. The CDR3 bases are TGTGCCAGCAGCCCGAAACAGGGGGCCTTTTTCGAGCAGTACTTC.

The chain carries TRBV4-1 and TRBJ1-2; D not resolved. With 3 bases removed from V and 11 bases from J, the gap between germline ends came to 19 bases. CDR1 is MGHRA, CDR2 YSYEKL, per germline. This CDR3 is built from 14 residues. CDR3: CASSQVAPTVRYTF. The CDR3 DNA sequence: TGCGCCAGCAGCCAGGTAGCCCCCACCGTTAGGTACACCTTC.

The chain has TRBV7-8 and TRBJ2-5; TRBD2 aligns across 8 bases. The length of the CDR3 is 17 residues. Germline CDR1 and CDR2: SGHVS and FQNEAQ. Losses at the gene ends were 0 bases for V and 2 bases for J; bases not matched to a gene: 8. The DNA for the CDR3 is TGTGCCAGCAGCTTAGCGCGGCGGGGGGATGTACAAGAGACCCAGTACTTC. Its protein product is CASSLARRGDVQETQYF.

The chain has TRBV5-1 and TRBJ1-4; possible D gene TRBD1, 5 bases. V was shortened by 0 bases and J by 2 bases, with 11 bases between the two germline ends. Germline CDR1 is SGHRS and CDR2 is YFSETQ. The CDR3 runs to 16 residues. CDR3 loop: CASSLGVRATNEKLFF. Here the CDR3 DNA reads TGCGCCAGCAGCTTGGGGGTCAGGGCGACTAATGAAAAACTGTTTTTT.

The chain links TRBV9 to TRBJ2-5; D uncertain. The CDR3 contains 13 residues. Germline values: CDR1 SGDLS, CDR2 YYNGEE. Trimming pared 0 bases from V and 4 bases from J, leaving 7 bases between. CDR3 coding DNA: TGTGCCAGCAGCGTAGCGGCGGCAGAGACCCAGTACTTC. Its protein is CASSVAAAETQYF.

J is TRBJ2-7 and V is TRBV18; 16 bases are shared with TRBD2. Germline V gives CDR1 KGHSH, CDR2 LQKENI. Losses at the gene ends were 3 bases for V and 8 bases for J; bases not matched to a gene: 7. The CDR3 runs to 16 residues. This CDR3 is CASSPPPGLAGGQQYF. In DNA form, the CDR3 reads TGTGCCAGCTCACCTCCACCGGGACTAGCGGGGGGGCAGCAGTACTTC.

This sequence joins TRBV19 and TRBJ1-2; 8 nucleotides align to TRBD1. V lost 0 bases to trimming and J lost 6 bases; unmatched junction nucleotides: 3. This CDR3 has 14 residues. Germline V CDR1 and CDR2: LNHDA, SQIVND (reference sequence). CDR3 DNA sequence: TGTGCCAGTAGTATAGAGGGACAGGCCCATGGCTACACCTTC. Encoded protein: CASSIEGQAHGYTF.

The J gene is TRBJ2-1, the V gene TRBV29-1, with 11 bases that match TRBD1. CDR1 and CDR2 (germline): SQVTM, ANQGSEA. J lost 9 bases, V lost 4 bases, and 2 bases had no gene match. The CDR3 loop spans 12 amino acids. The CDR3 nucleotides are TGCAGCGTTGGGACAGGGGGCTTTGAGCAGTTCTTC. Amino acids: CSVGTGGFEQFF.

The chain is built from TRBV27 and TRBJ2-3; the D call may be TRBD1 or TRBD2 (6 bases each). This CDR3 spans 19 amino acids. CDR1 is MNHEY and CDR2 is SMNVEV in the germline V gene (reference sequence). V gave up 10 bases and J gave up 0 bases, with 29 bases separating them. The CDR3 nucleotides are TGTGCCACCAGGGGTCAGACTAGTTCTTATTTGGGTAGCACAGATACGCAGTATTTT. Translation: CATRGQTSSYLGSTDTQYF.

CDR3 bases: TGTGCCAGCAGCCCCGTTGTAACGGGGGGCCAAAACTATGGCTACACCTTC. Translated: CASSPVVTGGQNYGYTF. The chain links TRBV4-2 to TRBJ1-2, with a tentative D call TRBD1 (6 bases). The germline CDR1 and CDR2 sequences are LGHNA and YNFKEQ. The CDR3 spans 17 residues. The V gene lost 4 bases and the J gene lost 2 bases, with 20 bases spanning the gap.

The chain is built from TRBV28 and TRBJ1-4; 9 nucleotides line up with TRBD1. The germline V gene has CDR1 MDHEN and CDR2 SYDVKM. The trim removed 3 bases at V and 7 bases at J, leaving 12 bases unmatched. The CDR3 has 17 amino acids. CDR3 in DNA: TGTGCCAGCAGTTTGATTGGGACAGGGTATGGTCTTGAAAAACTGTTTTTT. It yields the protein CASSLIGTGYGLEKLFF.

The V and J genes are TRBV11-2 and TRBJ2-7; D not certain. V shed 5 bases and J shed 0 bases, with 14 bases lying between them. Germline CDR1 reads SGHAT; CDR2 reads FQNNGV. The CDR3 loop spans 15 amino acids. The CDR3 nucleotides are TGTGCCAGCAGCCCCCCGCTCGGAGACTCCTACGAGCAGTACTTC. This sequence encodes CASSPPLGDSYEQYF.

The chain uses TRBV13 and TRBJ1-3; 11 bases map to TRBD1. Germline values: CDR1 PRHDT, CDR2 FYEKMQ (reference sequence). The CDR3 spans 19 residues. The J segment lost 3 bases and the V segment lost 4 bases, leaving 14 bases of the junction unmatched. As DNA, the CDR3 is TGTGCCAGCAGCTCCCCCGGGACAGGGGGAATAGAGCATGGAAACACCATATATTTT. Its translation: CASSSPGTGGIEHGNTIYF. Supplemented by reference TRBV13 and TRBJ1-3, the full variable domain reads AAGVIQSPRHLIKEKRETATLKCYPIPRHDTVYWYQQGPGQDPQFLISFYEKMQSDKGSIPDRFSAQQFSDYHSELNMSSLELGDSALYFCASSSPGTGGIEHGNTIYFGEGSWLTVV.

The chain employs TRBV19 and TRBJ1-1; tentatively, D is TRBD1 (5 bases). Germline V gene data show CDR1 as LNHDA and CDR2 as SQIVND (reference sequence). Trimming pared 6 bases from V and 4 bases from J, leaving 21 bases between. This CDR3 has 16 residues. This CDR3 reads CASRHTVRDAGTEAFF. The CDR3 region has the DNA TGTGCCAGTAGACATACCGTCAGGGATGCCGGCACTGAAGCTTTCTTT.

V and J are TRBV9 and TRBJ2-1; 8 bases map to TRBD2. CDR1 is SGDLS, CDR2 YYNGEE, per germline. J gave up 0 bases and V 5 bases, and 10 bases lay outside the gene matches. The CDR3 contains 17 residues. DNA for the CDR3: TGTGCCAGCAGTCTCAGCGGGGGAGGGAGCTCCTACAATGAGCAGTTCTTC. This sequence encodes CASSLSGGGSSYNEQFF. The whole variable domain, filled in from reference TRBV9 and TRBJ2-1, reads DSGVTQTPKHLITATGQRVTLRCSPRSGDLSVYWYQQSLDQGLQFLIQYYNGEERAKGNILERFSAQQFPDLHSELNLSSLELGDSALYFCASSLSGGGSSYNEQFFGPGTRLTVL.